The 12 T cell receptor beta chains below come from one sample, sequenced in a study of T cell changes during pregnancy in multiple sclerosis. Assay used: immunoSEQ multiplex PCR; TCRdb lists only in-frame clones, some missing. The table shows tens of thousands of clones, with around 93% occurring only once. This specimen consisted of CD8+ T cells from peripheral blood mononuclear cells, obtained in the second trimester of pregnancy. The origin of the receptors is a female donor with multiple sclerosis, enrolled in a pregnancy study.

The chain has TRBV19 and TRBJ2-7, with TRBD2 matching 7 bases. V lost 7 bases, J lost 2 bases, and 14 bases stayed unmatched. This CDR3 has 16 residues. Per the germline V gene, CDR1 is LNHDA and CDR2 is SQIVND (reference sequence). The CDR3 nucleotides are TGTGCCAGTACCCCCACGACTAGCTCGGCAGCCTACGAGCAGTACTTC. Translated: CASTPTTSSAAYEQYF.

The genes are TRBV27 and TRBJ1-5, with D hard to call. The CDR3 sequence is 14 residues long. Trimming pared 5 bases from V and 0 bases from J, leaving 8 bases between. CDR1 MNHEY and CDR2 SMNVEV come from the germline V gene (reference sequence). The CDR3 sequence is CASSPGISNQPQHF. For the CDR3, the DNA is TGTGCCAGCAGTCCCGGGATTAGCAATCAGCCCCAGCATTTT.

In its sample, this clone was seen a few times. This chain links TRBV15 with TRBJ2-1, with a possible D match to TRBD2 (6 bases). V gave up 1 base and J gave up 4 bases, with 11 bases separating them. The CDR3 loop spans 15 amino acids. Germline loops: CDR1 LNHNV, CDR2 YYDKDF (reference sequence). The CDR3 loop reads CATSRGRDGYNEQFF. The CDR3 nucleotides read TGTGCCACCAGCAGAGGGAGGGATGGGTACAATGAGCAGTTCTTC.

The V gene is TRBV7-8, the J gene TRBJ2-1; no clear D gene. The CDR3 has 14 amino acids. Germline loops: CDR1 SGHVS, CDR2 FQNEAQ. V was shortened by 2 bases and J by 5 bases, with 10 bases between the two germline ends. For the CDR3, the DNA is TGTGCCAGCAGCTTAAATTTGGCCAACAATGAGCAGTTCTTC. This encodes CASSLNLANNEQFF.

The chain carries TRBV7-2 and TRBJ1-1; D gene uncertain. The CDR3 consists of 16 residues. The V and J ends lost 10 bases and 5 bases respectively, with 26 bases between them. Germline V CDR1 and CDR2: SGHTA, FQGNSA. The DNA of the CDR3 is TGTGCCACCCAAACTTACTCAGTTGAGGGCTGGACTGAAGCTTTCTTT. Its translation is CATQTYSVEGWTEAFF.

This clone has only one observation. V gene TRBV11-2 combines with J gene TRBJ1-3; D is ambiguous. In germline, CDR1 is SGHAT, CDR2 FQNNGV. The CDR3 spans 10 residues. V lost 5 bases and J lost 7, with 3 bases in between. CDR3 residues: CASSLNTIYF. The CDR3 DNA reads as TGTGCCAGCAGCCTGAACACCATATATTTT.

The genes are TRBV6-5 and TRBJ2-7, with D perhaps matching TRBD2 (5 bases). Trimming cost V 8 bases and J 3 bases, with 14 bases left between them. The CDR3 runs to 13 residues. The germline V gene encodes CDR1 MNHEY and CDR2 SVGAGI. In DNA form, the CDR3 reads TGTGCCAGCGGGAGCCCCTATCTCTACGAGCAGTACTTC. It encodes CASGSPYLYEQYF.

This chain links TRBV27 with TRBJ2-1, with D tentatively TRBD2 (5 bases). The CDR3 has 14 residues. The germline V and J ends were trimmed by 2 bases and 6 bases, with 11 bases remaining between them. CDR1 and CDR2 from the germline V gene are MNHEY and SMNVEV (reference sequence). CDR3 sequence: CASSLRGLSNEQFF. CDR3 DNA: TGTGCCAGCAGTTTAAGAGGGCTGAGCAATGAGCAGTTCTTC.

The chain carries TRBV7-2 and TRBJ2-7; TRBD2 aligns across 14 bases. This CDR3 region has 18 residues. The germline V gene has CDR1 SGHTA and CDR2 FQGNSA. The V and J ends lost 1 base and 0 bases, in that order; junction bases with no gene match: 5. This chain's CDR3 is CASSLGLAGGISSYEQYF. The CDR3 bases are TGTGCCAGCAGCTTAGGACTAGCGGGGGGGATAAGCTCCTACGAGCAGTACTTC.

This sequence joins TRBV4-1 and TRBJ1-1; a weak D match, TRBD1 (6 bases). CDR1 is MGHRA, CDR2 YSYEKL, per germline. The V end lost 4 bases, the J end lost 6 bases, and 12 bases lay between the germline ends. This CDR3 is built from 13 residues. The CDR3 loop is CASSPVRGPEAFF. The DNA for the CDR3 is TGCGCCAGCAGCCCCGTCAGGGGTCCTGAAGCTTTCTTT.

This clone was seen a handful of times. CDR3 residues: CASSNTWDRVGGTEAFF. In DNA form, the CDR3 reads TGTGCCAGCAGCAACACCTGGGACAGGGTAGGAGGGACTGAAGCTTTCTTT. J is TRBJ1-1 and V is TRBV9; 9 bases are shared with TRBD1. The V and J ends lost 4 bases and 5 bases, in that order; junction bases with no gene match: 15. CDR1 SGDLS and CDR2 YYNGEE come from the germline V gene. CDR3 size: 17 residues.

This clone has just a few counts. The chain combines TRBV27 with TRBJ1-1; a possible D gene is TRBD1 (5 bases). The V gene lost 2 bases and the J gene lost 3 bases, with 13 bases spanning the gap. This CDR3 contains 15 residues. CDR1 is MNHEY and CDR2 is SMNVEV in the germline V gene (reference sequence). CDR3 protein: CASSLMPGRHTEAFF. Here the CDR3 DNA reads TGTGCCAGCAGTTTAATGCCAGGGAGGCACACTGAAGCTTTCTTT.